This entry features one T cell receptor beta chain sequence. Its antigen remains unidentified. For the second PCR, which ran for 7 to 11 cycles, a sample-barcoded 5' primer and a J-beta primer mix were used. TCRdb re-derived calls from the 5' RACE reads in MiXCR, one entry per CDR3 protein. The sample lists 1.5 million or so distinct CDR3 sequences, around 40% occurring once. Those donating, healthy Caucasian individuals from Russia, were aged roughly 6 to 100. This sample was included in a study of blood T cells in healthy people across ages. Study-wide results and limits: Per million T cells, TCR beta diversity dropped about linearly as age rose. Strongly correlated with naive T cell percentage was TCR beta diversity. PBMCs left unsorted prevented a conclusive naive versus antigen-experienced comparison.

The CDR3 is made up of 15 amino acids. V was cut by 2 bases and J by 2 bases, with 12 bases left in between. Germline V gene sequence: CDR1 MNHEY, CDR2 SVGEGT. The V and J genes are TRBV6-2 or TRBV6-3 and TRBJ1-1; TRBD1 might be the D (6 bases). This clonotype was obtained from a woman aged 18-35 years in good health. The specimen sequenced was blood. The CDR3 protein is CASSYKGRGNTEAFF. CDR3 bases: TGTGCCAGCAGTTACAAGGGCAGGGGTAACACTGAAGCTTTCTTT.